Listed here is a single T cell receptor beta chain. Antigen specificity is unknown. This record belongs to a study of cytomegalovirus exposure and HLA in healthy donors. The study, taken as a whole, reports: Sequencing depth roughly uniform across donors was assumed in presence/absence analyses. Immune exposure information available was restricted to CMV serostatus. An apparent linkage of common viral pathogens to several of the most significant clusters emerged in a later analysis. Reported findings show TCR beta sequences accurately forecast HLA-A and HLA-B alleles in most subjects.

Researchers ran the PCR with 60 Vbeta and 13 Jbeta primers. Here immunoSEQ multiplex PCR was the method, and the copy in TCRdb shows in-frame clones only, minus some. The sample consists of about 190,000 clones, around three quarters of them appearing once. The CDR3 length is 15 residues. Germline V lookup: CDR1 SGDLS, CDR2 YYNGEE. The V and J ends lost 3 bases and 3 bases, in that order; junction bases with no gene match: 7. Sequenced input: PBMCs. The sequence was collected from a woman aged 18-29 years in good health and CMV-seronegative. The V call is TRBV9, the J call TRBJ2-7, with TRBD1 matching over 9 bases. Written as DNA, the CDR3 is TGTGCCAGCAGCGGCAGTCACAGGGGGCGCTACGAGCAGTACTTC. This encodes CASSGSHRGRYEQYF.